This T cell receptor beta chain comes out of a study of response to subunit inactivated influenza vaccine. This clonotype was observed many times. CDR3 length: 14 residues. Trimming pared 4 bases from V and 1 base from J, leaving 8 bases between. CDR1 is SGHDN and CDR2 is FVKESK in the germline V gene. Via MiXCR, TCRdb re-called the RT-PCR reads, giving one row per CDR3 protein. The data hold over 150,000 distinct CDR3 sequences, with around 9% observed a single time. The chain recombines TRBV14 with TRBJ2-1; D call uncertain. This sequence originates from a man aged 45-65 years who received an inactivated influenza vaccine. Sequencing was performed on non-naive T cells sorted from PBMCs, taken on the day of vaccination. As DNA, the CDR3 is TGTGCCAGCAGCCCCGGGTTTTCCTACAATGAGCAGTTCTTC. This translates into CASSPGFSYNEQFF.